The clone carrying this TCR beta chain showed up just a few times. Its cognate antigen is unknown. Trimming removed 4 bases from V and 2 bases from J, with 8 bases in between. The CDR3 spans 12 residues. Germline assignment: CDR1 SQVTM and CDR2 ANQGSEA. Clones were read by immunoSEQ multiplex PCR, and TCRdb kept only the in-frame ones, dropping some. The sample includes nearly 750,000 clones, 55% to 80% of them seen just once. The data originate from a study of shared clonotypes between healthy human individuals. Study conclusions and caveats: Several donors showed sharing of around 5.3% of naive CD4 clonotypes.

Sequencing input: memory CD4+ T cells sorted from blood. Subset reported: CD45RA-negative fraction. The receptor comes from a woman aged 25 to 45 in good health. The rearrangement links TRBV29-1 to TRBJ1-2; D unresolved. The CDR3 protein is CSVAGVNYGYTF. In DNA, the CDR3 is TGCAGCGTTGCTGGGGTAAACTATGGCTACACCTTC.